The 27 T cell receptor beta chains reported below all come from one sample, sequenced in a study of blood T cell repertoires in COVID-19. The assay was immunoSEQ multiplex PCR, and TCRdb's table has in-frame clones only and misses some. The table records 150,000 to 200,000 clones, roughly 80% of them present only once. Sequenced sample: peripheral blood. Every receptor here comes from a man between 65 and 85 years old with acute or convalescent COVID-19.

This chain links TRBV9 with TRBJ2-3; no reliable D call. This CDR3 contains 14 residues. V lost 0 bases and J 0 bases, leaving 5 bases between the germline ends. Per germline, CDR1 SGDLS and CDR2 YYNGEE. This CDR3 is CASSVGPSTDTQYF. DNA for the CDR3: TGTGCCAGCAGCGTAGGTCCTAGCACAGATACGCAGTATTTT.

This chain connects TRBV30 to TRBJ1-1, with TRBD1 identical over 7 bases. Trimming cost V 2 bases and J 7 bases; bases outside gene matches: 4. Germline V gives CDR1 GTSNPN, CDR2 SVGIG (reference sequence). The CDR3 has 12 amino acids. The CDR3 DNA follows: TGTGCCTGGAGTAAGGGGGCGAATGAAGCTTTCTTT. This sequence encodes CAWSKGANEAFF.

The chain links TRBV28 to TRBJ2-1; TRBD2 matches 13 bases. Germline assignment: CDR1 MDHEN and CDR2 SYDVKM. CDR3 size: 17 residues. V was pared by 8 bases and J by 9 bases, with 16 bases of the junction left unmatched. This CDR3 is CASGRPAGLAGEGEQFF. CDR3 nucleotide sequence: TGTGCCAGCGGTCGCCCCGCCGGACTAGCGGGAGAGGGTGAGCAGTTCTTC.

This chain joins TRBV11-3 and TRBJ2-7; 11 positions agree with TRBD2. Germline V gene sequence: CDR1 SGHNT, CDR2 YENEEA. V was clipped by 1 base and J by 4 bases; unmatched bases: 6. The CDR3 length is 16 residues. The CDR3 nucleotides read TGTGCCAGCAGCTTAGTAGCGGGAGGGCCTAGATACGAGCAGTACTTC. Amino acid sequence: CASSLVAGGPRYEQYF.

V and J are TRBV9 and TRBJ1-6; D may be TRBD1 (6 bases). The CDR3 extends over 15 amino acids. Trimming cost V 0 bases and J 8 bases, with 12 bases left between them. Germline V gene sequence: CDR1 SGDLS, CDR2 YYNGEE. The CDR3 nucleotides read TGTGCCAGCAGCGTAGCGGGGGGCGGCGATTCACCCCTCCACTTT. The encoded protein is CASSVAGGGDSPLHF.

This sequence joins TRBV5-1 and TRBJ2-7; D perhaps matches TRBD2 (5 bases). This CDR3 is built from 15 residues. CDR1 and CDR2 from the germline V gene are SGHRS and YFSETQ. The V and J ends lost 1 base and 0 bases respectively, with 11 bases between them. CDR3 in amino acids: CASSLYTGSSYEQYF. The CDR3 DNA is TGCGCCAGCAGCTTGTACACTGGGAGCTCCTACGAGCAGTACTTC.

The chain employs TRBV9 and TRBJ2-5; 11 positions agree with TRBD2. The V gene's germline CDR1 is SGDLS and CDR2 YYNGEE. Germline trimming cut 1 base from V and 4 bases from J; bases unmatched to any gene: 6. This CDR3 is 16 amino acids long. CDR3 DNA: TGTGCCAGCAGCGTAACTAGCGGGAGTATGGGAGAGACCCAGTACTTC. Protein: CASSVTSGSMGETQYF.

The genes are TRBV7-9 and TRBJ1-5; 10 bases are a match to TRBD1. CDR1 SEHNR and CDR2 FQNEAQ come from the germline V gene (reference sequence). V was clipped by 5 bases and J by 3 bases; unmatched bases: 1. The CDR3 totals 14 residues. The CDR3 reads CASSRQGANQPQHF. CDR3 DNA: TGTGCCAGCAGCCGACAGGGGGCCAATCAGCCCCAGCATTTT.

This rearrangement joins TRBV27 to TRBJ2-2; maybe TRBD1 (6 bases). The CDR3 has 15 amino acids. The germline CDR1 and CDR2 sequences are MNHEY and SMNVEV (reference sequence). Deletions cut 6 bases from V and 1 base from J, with 12 bases between. The DNA for the CDR3 is TGTGCCAGCAGCCGGGACATACTGAACACCGGGGAGCTGTTTTTT. Protein product: CASSRDILNTGELFF.

This chain connects TRBV28 to TRBJ2-1, with 8 nucleotides matching TRBD2. V lost 5 bases and J lost 0; bases outside the gene matches: 3. This CDR3 region has 15 residues. Germline assignment: CDR1 MDHEN and CDR2 SYDVKM. The CDR3 DNA sequence: TGTGCCAGCAGTGACAGCGGGAGCTCCTACAATGAGCAGTTCTTC. Translating gives CASSDSGSSYNEQFF. The full variable domain, with the rest looked up from reference TRBV28 and TRBJ2-1, is DVKVTQSSRYLVKRTGEKVFLECVQDMDHENMFWYRQDPGLGLRLIYFSYDVKMKEKGDIPEGYSVSREKKERFSLILESASTNQTSMYLCASSDSGSSYNEQFFGPGTRLTVL.

This chain uses TRBV25-1 with TRBJ2-5, with TRBD2 identical over 12 bases. The CDR3 covers 16 residues. Germline V CDR1 and CDR2: MGHDK, SYGVNS. The J segment lost 3 bases and the V segment lost 5 bases, leaving 7 bases of the junction unmatched. The CDR3 DNA follows: TGTGCCAGCAGTAAAGGGACTAGCGGGCATGAAGAGACCCAGTACTTC. Residues: CASSKGTSGHEETQYF.

The chain couples TRBV9 to TRBJ2-5; D remains ambiguous. Trimming removed 0 bases at V and 0 bases at J, with 3 bases between. The CDR3 consists of 13 residues. The germline V gene encodes CDR1 SGDLS and CDR2 YYNGEE. Written as DNA, the CDR3 is TGTGCCAGCAGCGTAGGTAACCAAGAGACCCAGTACTTC. It is translated as CASSVGNQETQYF.

The V and J genes are TRBV5-1 and TRBJ2-3, with 9 positions matching TRBD1. The CDR3 loop spans 15 amino acids. V shed 3 bases, J shed 2 bases, and the junction held 4 bases outside the gene matches. Germline V gene data show CDR1 as SGHRS and CDR2 as YFSETQ. Written as DNA, the CDR3 is TGCGCCAGCAGCTCTGGACAGGGGCTCACAGATACGCAGTATTTT. It codes for CASSSGQGLTDTQYF.

This clone has just one count. V gene TRBV5-6 combines with J gene TRBJ2-2; tentatively, D is TRBD2 (6 bases). V was trimmed by 1 base and J by 5 bases, leaving 12 bases between them. Germline V gene lookup returns CDR1 SGHDT and CDR2 YYEEEE. The CDR3 is 15 amino acids. The CDR3: CASSLTGVFTGELFF. The CDR3 coding sequence is TGTGCCAGCAGCTTGACGGGAGTATTTACCGGGGAGCTGTTTTTT.

This chain links TRBV7-2 with TRBJ2-1; tentative D call: TRBD2 (5 bases). Germline V gene sequence: CDR1 SGHTA, CDR2 FQGNSA. Trimming pared 5 bases from V and 5 bases from J, leaving 10 bases between. This CDR3 is 13 amino acids long. CDR3 loop: CASSGGRNNEQFF. In DNA, the CDR3 is TGTGCCAGCAGCGGAGGACGTAACAATGAGCAGTTCTTC.

The V gene is TRBV6-5, the J gene TRBJ1-1, with a possible D match to TRBD1 (6 bases). Germline loops: CDR1 MNHEY, CDR2 SVGAGI. V dropped 7 bases and J dropped 8 bases, with 14 bases sitting between them. This CDR3 comprises 12 residues. CDR3 region: CASKGDKKEAFF. CDR3 DNA sequence: TGTGCCAGCAAGGGGGACAAAAAAGAAGCTTTCTTT.

The V and J genes are TRBV5-1 and TRBJ2-7; TRBD1 aligns across 8 bases. CDR3 length: 14 amino acids. CDR1 is SGHRS, CDR2 YFSETQ, per germline. Germline trimming cut 4 bases from V and 3 bases from J; bases unmatched to any gene: 6. CDR3 bases: TGCGCCAGCAGCCCCGGACAGGGCCTCTACGAGCAGTACTTC. This codes for CASSPGQGLYEQYF.

The chain couples TRBV2 to TRBJ2-2; D unclear. The germline V and J ends were trimmed by 4 bases and 5 bases, with 17 bases remaining between them. The V gene's germline CDR1 is SNHLY and CDR2 FYNNEI. The CDR3 runs to 16 residues. CDR3 residues: CASSGILFRNTGELFF. CDR3 nucleotide sequence: TGTGCCAGCAGTGGAATACTGTTCCGAAATACCGGGGAGCTGTTTTTT.

This chain's CDR3 is CATSAGQGNTEAFF. CDR3 nucleotide sequence: TGTGCCACCAGCGCAGGACAGGGAAACACTGAAGCTTTCTTT. The V call is TRBV24-1, the J call TRBJ1-1; 8 nucleotides agree with TRBD1. This CDR3 is 14 amino acids long. V was pared by 7 bases and J by 2 bases, with 5 bases of the junction left unmatched. Germline CDR1 KGHDR, CDR2 SFDVKD.

This clone was counted ten times or more. A read error may account for a junction end that differs from germline. This chain connects TRBV7-7 to TRBJ2-1, with 10 bases identical to TRBD2. The CDR3 is made up of 15 amino acids. The germline V gene has CDR1 SSHAT and CDR2 FNYEAQ (reference sequence). The CDR3 loop is CASSDGLADYNEQFF. The CDR3 DNA reads TGTGCTAGCAGTGATGGACTAGCGGATTACAATGAGCAGTTCTTC.

The rearrangement joins TRBV12-3 or TRBV12-4 to TRBJ2-7; possible D gene TRBD1, 6 bases. This CDR3 is 13 amino acids long. V dropped 5 bases and J dropped 3 bases, with 11 bases sitting between them. CDR3 protein: CASSIGQLYEQYF. CDR3 in DNA: TGTGCCAGCAGTATCGGACAGCTCTACGAGCAGTACTTC.

This chain links TRBV6-1 with TRBJ2-1; the D is unclear. Germline loops: CDR1 MNHNS, CDR2 SASEGT. Trimming took 0 bases from V and 10 from J, leaving 7 bases between them. CDR3 size: 12 residues. For the CDR3, the DNA is TGTGCCAGCAGTGAAGCGATCCAGGAGCAGTTCTTC. Residues: CASSEAIQEQFF.

The chain has TRBV7-2 and TRBJ2-1; D may be TRBD1 (6 bases). CDR3 size: 15 residues. Trimming removed 1 base from V and 5 bases from J, with 12 bases in between. Germline V lookup: CDR1 SGHTA, CDR2 FQGNSA. The CDR3 here is CASSLEGVVNNEQFF. The CDR3, as DNA: TGTGCCAGCAGCTTAGAGGGGGTCGTCAACAATGAGCAGTTCTTC.

In nucleotides, the CDR3 is TGTGCCAGCAGTGAGGGGTTCGAGGGAACTGAAGCTTTCTTT. Its translation: CASSEGFEGTEAFF. The V gene is TRBV6-1, the J gene TRBJ1-1; D gene unclear. The V and J ends lost 3 bases and 5 bases respectively, with 13 bases between them. Germline CDR1 MNHNS, CDR2 SASEGT. The CDR3 spans 14 residues.

This chain links TRBV19 with TRBJ2-7, with D possibly TRBD1 on 5 matching bases. Trimming pared 6 bases from V and 2 bases from J, leaving 8 bases between. Germline values: CDR1 LNHDA, CDR2 SQIVND (reference sequence). The CDR3 extends over 12 amino acids. The CDR3: CASSQGTYEQYF. CDR3 sequence (DNA): TGTGCCAGTAGCCAGGGAACCTACGAGCAGTACTTC. Based on the CDR3 plus reference TRBV19 and TRBJ2-7, the full variable domain is DGGITQSPKYLFRKEGQNVTLSCEQNLNHDAMYWYRQDPGQGLRLIYYSQIVNDFQKGDIAEGYSVSREKKESFPLTVTSAQKNPTAFYLCASSQGTYEQYFGPGTRLTVT.

This chain joins TRBV4-3 and TRBJ2-3; D might be TRBD1 (6 bases). The germline V and J ends were trimmed by 4 bases and 3 bases, with 14 bases remaining between them. CDR1 is LGHNA, CDR2 YSLEER, per germline. The CDR3 is 15 residues long. CDR3 bases: TGCGCCAGCAGCCCGCGGGTTCAGGGGACAGATACGCAGTATTTT. Its translation: CASSPRVQGTDTQYF.

In DNA, the CDR3 is TGTGCCAGCAGCCGGGACTGGGGTAATTCACCCCTCCACTTT. Its translation is CASSRDWGNSPLHF. V is TRBV27 and J is TRBJ1-6; D perhaps matches TRBD1 (5 bases). In germline, CDR1 is MNHEY, CDR2 SMNVEV (reference sequence). The CDR3 covers 14 residues. V was cut by 6 bases and J by 6 bases, with 12 bases left in between.